A single sample gave rise to the 25 T cell receptor beta chains below, sequenced in a study of blood T cells in healthy people across ages. Using a J-beta primer mix together with a sample-barcoded 5' primer, a second PCR was run for about 6 to 12 cycles. A single record per CDR3 protein comes from TCRdb applying MiXCR to the 5' RACE reads. The profile shows approximately 800,000 distinct CDR3 sequences, about 62% of them singletons. The specimen sequenced was blood. These TCRs come from a man younger than 40 in good health.

V and J are TRBV6-5 and TRBJ1-5, with D perhaps TRBD1 (6 bases). This CDR3 has 14 amino acids. Per germline, CDR1 MNHEY and CDR2 SVGAGI. Trimming left V 2 bases short and J 5 bases short, with 10 bases between. CDR3 in DNA: TGTGCCAGCAGTTACGCTACAGGGCATCAGCCCCAGCATTTT. Its protein is CASSYATGHQPQHF.

The chain has TRBV12-5 and TRBJ2-5; D may be TRBD1 or TRBD2 (6 bases each). With the DNA end fitting TRBJ2-7 better, the J assignment may be wrong. The CDR3 sequence is 15 residues long. Germline V gene data show CDR1 as LGHNT and CDR2 as FRNRAP. This CDR3 is CASGQEGGPPYEQYF. In DNA form, the CDR3 reads TGTGCTAGTGGCCAGGAGGGGGGCCCTCCCTACGAGCAGTACTTC.

The J gene is TRBJ2-1, the V gene TRBV10-3; 9 bases are shared with TRBD2. The CDR3 covers 15 residues. The germline V gene has CDR1 ENHRY and CDR2 SYGVKD. With V trimmed by 4 bases and J by 8 bases, 9 bases remained unmatched. The CDR3 nucleotides are TGTGCCATCAGTGTACTAGCGGGCTCTTCGGATGAGCAGTTCTTC. Translating gives CAISVLAGSSDEQFF.

This clonotype was seen only a few times. This rearrangement joins TRBV10-3 to TRBJ2-7, with D perhaps being TRBD1 or TRBD2 (7 bases each). In germline, CDR1 is ENHRY, CDR2 SYGVKD. The CDR3 is made up of 14 amino acids. V dropped 4 bases and J dropped 2 bases, with 12 bases sitting between them. This chain's CDR3 is CAISVQGGTYEQYF. The DNA for the CDR3 is TGTGCCATCAGTGTTCAGGGGGGGACCTACGAGCAGTACTTC.

The rearrangement joins TRBV7-2 to TRBJ1-1; D is unclear. Germline-derived CDR1 and CDR2 are SGHTA and FQGNSA. This CDR3 region has 14 residues. Trimming took off 0 bases at V and 1 base at J, with 6 bases between the two ends. The CDR3 loop is CASSLATWNTEAFF. The CDR3 bases are TGTGCCAGCAGCTTAGCCACGTGGAACACTGAAGCTTTCTTT. Drawing the rest from reference TRBV7-2 and TRBJ1-1, the complete variable domain is GAGVSQSPSNKVTEKGKDVELRCDPISGHTALYWYRQSLGQGLEFLIYFQGNSAPDKSGLPSDRFSAERTGGSVSTLTIQRTQQEDSAVYLCASSLATWNTEAFFGQGTRLTVV.

The chain carries TRBV29-1 and TRBJ2-1; 8 nucleotides agree with TRBD1. Germline-derived CDR1 and CDR2 are SQVTM and ANQGSEA. The trim removed 3 bases at V and 7 bases at J, leaving 8 bases unmatched. The CDR3 is 14 residues long. DNA of the CDR3: TGCAGCGTTGACTCAGGCACAGGGGGGAATGAGCAGTTCTTC. Amino acid sequence: CSVDSGTGGNEQFF.

This chain links TRBV29-1 with TRBJ2-7; 7 bases line up with TRBD2. CDR1 is SQVTM and CDR2 is ANQGSEA in the germline V gene. The CDR3 contains 13 residues. With V trimmed by 4 bases and J by 5 bases, 8 bases remained unmatched. This CDR3 reads CSVGPARGDEQYF. The CDR3 bases are TGCAGCGTTGGCCCTGCACGGGGGGACGAGCAGTACTTC.

This clonotype was observed once. J is TRBJ1-2 and V is TRBV7-6, with 8 positions matching TRBD1. Trimming cost V 2 bases and J 7 bases; bases outside gene matches: 9. CDR1 and CDR2 (germline): SGHVS, FNYEAQ. The CDR3 sequence is 15 residues long. The CDR3 coding sequence is TGTGCCAGCAGCTTATCACCCGCAGGGGGCTTTGGCTACACCTTC. The encoded protein is CASSLSPAGGFGYTF.

This chain joins TRBV12-3 or TRBV12-4 and TRBJ2-1; 10 nucleotides agree with TRBD2. V shed 8 bases, J shed 8 bases, and the junction held 18 bases outside the gene matches. This CDR3 is 17 amino acids long. Here the CDR3 DNA reads TGTGCCAGCCCCCCCTCTGGAGGGCTAGCGGGGGTAGATGAGCAGTTCTTC. Amino acids: CASPPSGGLAGVDEQFF.

The V and J genes are TRBV6-2 or TRBV6-3 and TRBJ2-1; 7 bases fit TRBD2. CDR3 size: 17 residues. The V segment lost 2 bases and the J segment 9 bases; nucleotides outside the gene matches: 16. In germline, CDR1 is MNHEY, CDR2 SVGEGT. The CDR3 spells CASSYTRLAGSEGEQFF. For the CDR3, the DNA is TGTGCCAGCAGTTACACACGACTAGCCGGGTCGGAAGGTGAGCAGTTCTTC.

Note on this clonotype: One junction end disagrees with the germline gene, perhaps due to a read error. The V gene is TRBV6-2 or TRBV6-3, the J gene TRBJ2-1; no clear D. Judging by the DNA end, TRBJ2-7 fits better; the J call may be wrong. CDR3 length equals 14 residues. Germline-derived CDR1 and CDR2 are MNHEY and SVGEGT. CDR3 loop: CAGSYQGFPNEQYF. The CDR3 DNA reads TGTGCCGGCAGTTACCAAGGATTCCCTAACGAGCAGTACTTC.

The chain uses TRBV6-5 and TRBJ2-1; 10 bases map to TRBD2. Germline assignment: CDR1 MNHEY and CDR2 SVGAGI. The CDR3 length is 15 residues. V lost 0 bases and J lost 7; bases outside the gene matches: 3. CDR3 loop: CASSYSVAGGNEQFF. CDR3 sequence (DNA): TGTGCCAGCAGTTACTCGGTAGCGGGGGGTAATGAGCAGTTCTTC.

In this sample, this clonotype turned up many times. The rearrangement uses TRBV28 and TRBJ2-7; D is unclear. CDR1 MDHEN and CDR2 SYDVKM come from the germline V gene. The CDR3 is 18 residues long. Trimming left V 3 bases short and J 2 bases short, with 23 bases between. This chain's CDR3 is CASSFSPGLGSTAYEQYF. The CDR3 bases are TGTGCCAGCAGTTTTAGTCCCGGGTTGGGCAGTACAGCCTACGAGCAGTACTTC.

This sequence joins TRBV12-3 or TRBV12-4 and TRBJ2-4, with D possibly being TRBD1 (5 bases). The CDR3 is made up of 13 amino acids. Trimming pared 7 bases from V and 13 bases from J, leaving 20 bases between. In DNA form, the CDR3 reads TGTGCCAGCACTGAAGACAGTCTCTCAGACCAGTACTTC. This translates into CASTEDSLSDQYF.

The chain employs TRBV5-1 and TRBJ2-5, with 8 positions matching TRBD2. The CDR3 spans 14 residues. Germline loops: CDR1 SGHRS, CDR2 YFSETQ. V lost 4 bases, J lost 4 bases, and 6 bases stayed unmatched. CDR3 coding DNA: TGCGCCAGCAGCGTGGATACTAGCGGAGAGACCCAGTACTTC. Protein product: CASSVDTSGETQYF.

The CDR3 coding sequence is TGTGCCAGCAGCGAGATGGGAGTGGGGAGAGACAATGAGCAGTACTTC. It specifies CASSEMGVGRDNEQYF. The chain employs TRBV3-1 and TRBJ2-7; a weak D match, TRBD2 (5 bases). The CDR3 length is 16 residues. Germline lookup yields CDR1 LGHDT and CDR2 YNNKEL (reference sequence). V gave up 5 bases and J gave up 7 bases, with 24 bases separating them.

The V and J genes are TRBV29-1 and TRBJ2-4; 9 nucleotides match TRBD1. The J call could be wrong; TRBJ2-7 is a better fit for the DNA end. This CDR3 region has 13 residues. CDR1 and CDR2 (germline): SQVTM, ANQGSEA. The CDR3 protein is CSVTGQGGNEQYF. In nucleotides, the CDR3 is TGCAGCGTGACGGGACAGGGTGGAAACGAGCAGTACTTC.

CDR3 residues: CASSLYPGGDDSNQPQHF. CDR3 sequence (DNA): TGTGCCAGCAGCCTATACCCTGGCGGGGATGATAGCAATCAGCCCCAGCATTTT. The rearrangement uses TRBV4-2 and TRBJ1-5; D gene ambiguous. Trimming took off 4 bases at V and 0 bases at J, with 19 bases between the two ends. The CDR3 sequence is 18 residues long. Germline V CDR1 and CDR2: LGHNA, YNFKEQ.

This clonotype has more than one count but fewer than ten. This sequence joins TRBV29-1 and TRBJ2-4, with D perhaps matching TRBD1 (6 bases). The J call may be in error: the DNA end matches TRBJ2-7 better. The germline V gene encodes CDR1 SQVTM and CDR2 ANQGSEA. CDR3 length equals 13 residues. CDR3 amino acids: CSVEVDRSYEQYF. For the CDR3, the DNA is TGCAGCGTTGAAGTCGACAGGAGCTACGAGCAGTACTTC.

The rearrangement joins TRBV27 to TRBJ2-7, with D perhaps matching TRBD2 (6 bases). The V end was cut by 5 bases, the J end by 3 bases, with 14 bases between. Germline V lookup: CDR1 MNHEY, CDR2 SMNVEV (reference sequence). The CDR3 totals 14 residues. CDR3 loop: CASSHGGPRYEQYF. DNA of the CDR3: TGTGCCAGCAGTCACGGGGGACCTCGCTACGAGCAGTACTTC.

This clonotype was detected only once. Relative to the germline gene, one junction end is altered; a read error may explain this. The J gene is TRBJ2-1, the V gene TRBV28; D may be TRBD2 (5 bases). Germline V gives CDR1 MDHEN, CDR2 SYDVKM. This CDR3 comprises 15 residues. The CDR3 sequence: CACSLYGKSYNEQFF. The DNA for the CDR3 is TGTGCCTGCAGTTTATACGGGAAGTCATACAATGAGCAGTTCTTC.

The genes are TRBV20-1 and TRBJ2-1; D ambiguous. Germline V lookup: CDR1 DFQATT, CDR2 SNEGSKA (reference sequence). The CDR3 has 13 residues. The V end lost 0 bases, the J end lost 9 bases, and 12 bases lay between the germline ends. The CDR3 spells CSARDLRKGEQFF. CDR3 DNA sequence: TGCAGTGCTAGAGATCTCCGCAAGGGTGAGCAGTTCTTC.

This clonotype was counted between two and nine times. V gene TRBV12-3 or TRBV12-4 combines with J gene TRBJ2-3; no definite D call. This CDR3 spans 11 amino acids. The germline V and J ends were trimmed by 5 bases and 7 bases, with 7 bases remaining between them. CDR3 residues: CASSATHTQYF. In DNA form, the CDR3 reads TGTGCCAGCAGTGCAACCCATACGCAGTATTTT.

The chain combines TRBV7-2 with TRBJ2-7, with 8 bases aligning to TRBD2. CDR1 SGHTA and CDR2 FQGNSA come from the germline V gene. Trimming took 6 bases from V and 6 from J; bases not matched to a gene: 1. This CDR3 spans 11 amino acids. CDR3 residues: CASSTSGEQYF. In DNA form, the CDR3 reads TGTGCCAGCAGTACTAGCGGCGAGCAGTACTTC.

The chain joins TRBV12-3 or TRBV12-4 to TRBJ2-5; TRBD2 agrees at 8 bases. The CDR3 contains 14 residues. Germline trimming cut 3 bases from V and 3 bases from J; bases unmatched to any gene: 3. The CDR3 nucleotides are TGTGCCAGCAGTTTTACGGGGGGGAAAGAGACCCAGTACTTC. This gives the protein CASSFTGGKETQYF.